A single sample gave rise to the 23 T cell receptor beta chains below, sequenced in a study of PD-1 blockade in classical Hodgkin lymphoma. The data were produced by immunoSEQ multiplex PCR, yet TCRdb's version contains in-frame clones alone and is incomplete. The data show more than 40,000 clones, about nine tenths seen once. No patient escaped relapse after autologous stem cell transplantation, and brentuximab vedotin exposure varied. The material sequenced was peripheral blood mononuclear cells (PBMCs), taken at baseline. These receptors came from a human donor with classical Hodgkin lymphoma.

The chain recombines TRBV7-2 with TRBJ2-1; 7 bases are a match to TRBD2. The J segment lost 6 bases and the V segment lost 4 bases, leaving 12 bases of the junction unmatched. CDR3 length: 16 amino acids. Germline V gives CDR1 SGHTA, CDR2 FQGNSA. The chain's CDR3 is CASSSRGAGVFNEQFF. CDR3 DNA sequence: TGTGCCAGCAGCTCAAGAGGGGCGGGAGTATTCAATGAGCAGTTCTTC.

The CDR3 sequence: CASSLVRGSYEQYF. CDR3 sequence (DNA): TGTGCCAGCAGCTTAGTGAGGGGCTCCTACGAGCAGTACTTC. This chain uses TRBV11-2 with TRBJ2-7; TRBD1 or TRBD2 may be the D gene (5 bases each). This CDR3 comprises 14 residues. The V and J ends lost 1 base and 0 bases respectively, with 7 bases between them. Germline V lookup: CDR1 SGHAT, CDR2 FQNNGV. Using reference TRBV11-2 and TRBJ2-7 for the parts outside the CDR3, the full variable domain is EAGVAQSPRYKIIEKRQSVAFWCNPISGHATLYWYQQILGQGPKLLIQFQNNGVVDDSQLPKDRFSAERLKGVDSTLKIQPAKLEDSAVYLCASSLVRGSYEQYFGPGTRLTVT.

This rearrangement joins TRBV11-2 to TRBJ1-2; D unclear. Trimming shortened V by 1 base and J by 8 bases, and 8 bases separated the two germline ends. Per the germline V gene, CDR1 is SGHAT and CDR2 is FQNNGV. The CDR3 runs 12 residues. CDR3 loop: CASSLGGWGYTF. The DNA of the CDR3 is TGTGCCAGCAGCTTAGGAGGGTGGGGCTACACCTTC.

This chain uses TRBV7-9 with TRBJ2-1; D could derive from TRBD1 or TRBD2 (5 bases each). V was trimmed by 5 bases and J by 0 bases, leaving 14 bases between them. There are 16 residues in the CDR3. Germline CDR1 and CDR2: SEHNR and FQNEAQ (reference sequence). For the CDR3, the DNA is TGTGCCAGCAGCCCGGTGGGGGAAAGCTCCTACAATGAGCAGTTCTTC. It codes for CASSPVGESSYNEQFF.

This rearrangement joins TRBV6-1 to TRBJ1-4, with no clear D. Trimming shortened V by 6 bases and J by 3 bases, and 11 bases separated the two germline ends. The CDR3 contains 14 residues. In germline, CDR1 is MNHNS, CDR2 SASEGT. The CDR3 DNA reads TGTGCCAGCAGCTTCAATCAGGCTAATGAAAAACTGTTTTTT. As protein: CASSFNQANEKLFF.

CDR3 nucleotide sequence: TGTGCCAGCAGTTCCACTAAATCCTACGAGCAGTACTTC. Its translation is CASSSTKSYEQYF. The chain links TRBV6-5 to TRBJ2-7; D ambiguous. CDR1 and CDR2 (germline): MNHEY, SVGAGI. This CDR3 is 13 amino acids long. V was pared by 4 bases and J by 1 base, with 8 bases between.

V usage is TRBV6-1 and J usage is TRBJ2-5, with a possible D match to TRBD2 (6 bases). The CDR3 extends over 14 amino acids. V lost 5 bases to trimming and J lost 4 bases, with 14 bases between them. CDR1 and CDR2 from the germline V gene are MNHNS and SASEGT. The CDR3 nucleotides are TGTGCCAGCAGTATCTCATTGGGGGGAGAGACCCAGTACTTC. Its protein product is CASSISLGGETQYF.

This rearrangement joins TRBV5-6 to TRBJ1-6; D is undetermined. Between the trimmed V and J ends, which lost 4 bases and 13 bases, there was a span of 18 bases. This CDR3 has 14 residues. The germline V gene has CDR1 SGHDT and CDR2 YYEEEE. The CDR3 DNA sequence: TGTGCCAGCAGCAGCGGTACAGAAGCCTGGCCCCTCCACTTT. Amino acids: CASSSGTEAWPLHF.

The chain carries TRBV19 and TRBJ1-5; possibly TRBD1 for D (5 bases). V was trimmed by 5 bases and J by 0 bases, leaving 17 bases between them. Germline V CDR1 and CDR2: LNHDA, SQIVND (reference sequence). The CDR3 length is 17 residues. CDR3 in amino acids: CASSLVPRDVSNQPQHF. The CDR3 nucleotides read TGTGCCAGTAGTCTCGTTCCCCGGGACGTTAGCAATCAGCCCCAGCATTTT.

The J gene is TRBJ2-7, the V gene TRBV5-1; 8 nucleotides agree with TRBD1. J was trimmed by 4 bases and V by 0 bases; bases with no gene match: 18. Germline V gene lookup returns CDR1 SGHRS and CDR2 YFSETQ. The CDR3 is 19 residues long. DNA of the CDR3: TGCGCCAGCAGCTTGGAGGTGACAGGGGATCTCCGTCGAAGATACGAGCAGTACTTC. Protein sequence: CASSLEVTGDLRRRYEQYF.

The DNA for the CDR3 is TGTGCCAGCAGTTTATCACCTGACCAATACAATGAGCAGTTCTTC. The encoded protein is CASSLSPDQYNEQFF. The V gene is TRBV27, the J gene TRBJ2-1; D is ambiguous. The CDR3 runs to 15 residues. With 0 bases removed from V and 4 bases from J, the gap between germline ends came to 10 bases. CDR1 is MNHEY and CDR2 is SMNVEV in the germline V gene (reference sequence).

CDR3 loop: CASRGAGEGVQYF. CDR3 DNA: TGTGCCAGCAGAGGAGCGGGAGAAGGAGTGCAGTACTTC. The gene calls are TRBV5-4 and TRBJ2-7; 8 bases fit TRBD2. The CDR3 is 13 residues long. Germline-derived CDR1 and CDR2 are SGHNT and YYREEE (reference sequence). The V segment lost 5 bases and the J segment 9 bases; nucleotides outside the gene matches: 10.

The V call is TRBV5-8, the J call TRBJ1-5, with a tentative D call TRBD1 (5 bases). Germline assignment: CDR1 SGHTS and CDR2 YDEGEE. The CDR3 consists of 14 residues. Trimming pared 3 bases from V and 3 bases from J, leaving 10 bases between. The CDR3 loop is CASSWGQVNQPQHF. The CDR3 DNA reads as TGTGCCAGCAGCTGGGGCCAAGTCAATCAGCCCCAGCATTTT.

V is TRBV11-2 and J is TRBJ2-1; D might be TRBD1 (6 bases). Germline assignment: CDR1 SGHAT and CDR2 FQNNGV. The V and J ends lost 5 bases and 13 bases respectively, with 15 bases between them. CDR3 size: 12 residues. CDR3 sequence: CASSVDRFRQFF. CDR3 DNA: TGTGCCAGCAGCGTCGACAGGTTTCGTCAGTTCTTC.

This clone was counted once. This chain joins TRBV5-4 and TRBJ2-7; 7 bases align to TRBD2. V was clipped by 4 bases and J by 3 bases; unmatched bases: 4. The CDR3 consists of 13 residues. Germline V gene lookup returns CDR1 SGHNT and CDR2 YYREEE (reference sequence). The CDR3 region is CASSLPGGYEQYF. In DNA form, the CDR3 reads TGTGCCAGCAGCCTTCCGGGAGGCTACGAGCAGTACTTC.

The gene calls are TRBV7-3 and TRBJ1-1, with D hard to call. V was shortened by 5 bases and J by 4 bases, with 14 bases between the two germline ends. Germline CDR1 is SGHTA and CDR2 is FQGTGA. CDR3 length: 14 residues. The CDR3, as DNA: TGTGCCAGCAGCAACTCCCGGCAGCCCACTGAAGCTTTCTTT. Its protein product is CASSNSRQPTEAFF. Full variable domain (remainder filled in from reference TRBV7-3 and TRBJ1-1): GAGVSQTPSNKVTEKGKYVELRCDPISGHTALYWYRQSLGQGPEFLIYFQGTGAADDSGLPNDRFFAVRPEGSVSTLKIQRTERGDSAVYLCASSNSRQPTEAFFGQGTRLTVV.

The chain joins TRBV5-4 to TRBJ1-2; weak D call: TRBD1 (5 bases). Germline V gene data show CDR1 as SGHNT and CDR2 as YYREEE (reference sequence). CDR3 length equals 14 residues. Trimming pared 2 bases from V and 5 bases from J, leaving 13 bases between. The CDR3: CASSLSGPGYGYTF. Written as DNA, the CDR3 is TGTGCCAGCAGCTTATCCGGACCAGGGTATGGCTACACCTTC.

CDR3 loop: CASSQGVGSDTQYF. CDR3 nucleotides: TGCGCCAGCAGCCAAGGGGTCGGGTCAGATACGCAGTATTTT. This chain joins TRBV4-3 and TRBJ2-3; D is uncertain. The germline gives CDR1 LGHNA, CDR2 YSLEER. V lost 1 base, J lost 4 bases, and 9 bases lay in between. This CDR3 contains 14 residues.

J is TRBJ2-5 and V is TRBV7-2; D may be TRBD2 (5 bases). The germline V gene has CDR1 SGHTA and CDR2 FQGNSA. The CDR3 consists of 11 residues. Trimming stripped 5 bases from V and 9 bases from J, with 10 bases between. The CDR3 here is CASSGEGAQYF. In nucleotides, the CDR3 is TGTGCCAGCAGCGGAGAGGGAGCCCAGTACTTC.

V gene TRBV6-1 combines with J gene TRBJ2-4, with D possibly matching TRBD2 (7 bases). The germline V gene encodes CDR1 MNHNS and CDR2 SASEGT. Trimming stripped 2 bases from V and 3 bases from J, with 14 bases between. The CDR3 extends over 16 amino acids. CDR3 nucleotides: TGTGCCAGCAGTGAATGGGGGGGGCTAGGCAAAAACATTCAGTACTTC. Its translation is CASSEWGGLGKNIQYF.

The chain couples TRBV7-2 to TRBJ2-1; D is ambiguous. Germline V CDR1 and CDR2: SGHTA, FQGNSA. This CDR3 is 11 amino acids long. V shed 6 bases and J shed 10 bases, with 10 bases lying between them. CDR3 in amino acids: CASRILKEQFF. For the CDR3, the DNA is TGTGCCAGCAGGATCCTAAAGGAGCAGTTCTTC.

The chain carries TRBV9 and TRBJ2-7; D tentatively reads TRBD1 or TRBD2 (5 bases each). The CDR3 runs 16 residues. Germline V gene data show CDR1 as SGDLS and CDR2 as YYNGEE. The ends were cut back, 0 bases at V and 2 bases at J, with 15 bases in the middle. The CDR3 spells CASSVERGPNPYEQYF. The CDR3, as DNA: TGTGCCAGCAGCGTAGAGAGGGGTCCAAACCCCTACGAGCAGTACTTC.

This clone was picked up one time. J is TRBJ2-7 and V is TRBV27; D could derive from TRBD1 or TRBD2 (5 bases each). Germline assignment: CDR1 MNHEY and CDR2 SMNVEV (reference sequence). V dropped 3 bases and J dropped 3 bases, with 9 bases sitting between them. The CDR3 extends over 13 amino acids. For the CDR3, the DNA is TGTGCCAGCAGTTTCCGGGACGGCTACGAGCAGTACTTC. Its protein is CASSFRDGYEQYF.